The rows below give T cell receptor beta chains drawn from one sample of a study of cytomegalovirus exposure and HLA in healthy donors. Only in-frame clones appear in the TCRdb table, and some are missing; sequencing was by immunoSEQ multiplex PCR. Of 120,000 to 150,000 clones in the sample, around 80% were seen once. The material sequenced was PBMCs. The receptor source for this set is a man aged 35-49 years in good health and CMV-seropositive. Each CDR3 is given with its conserved first and last residue. A D gene is named only where the DNA matches it firmly. Size values are once, few and many counts, or a class for expanded clones, and some rows have none.

cdr3_nt cdr3_aa j_call clone_size d_call v_call
TGTGCCAGCAGCGTAGGACGGGAATCTGGAAACACCATATATTTT CASSVGRESGNTIYF TRBJ1-3 - - TRBV9
TGTGCCAGCACTGAGGACAGGGTATCGACTGAAGCTTTCTTT CASTEDRVSTEAFF TRBJ1-1 - TRBD1 TRBV2
TGTGCCAGCAGCTGGACAGACCAATACGAGCAGTACTTC CASSWTDQYEQYF TRBJ2-7 - - TRBV5-6
TGTGCCAGCAGCAAAGAGCCCGGGGTCATTCATGGCTACACCTTC CASSKEPGVIHGYTF TRBJ1-2 - - TRBV7-3
TGTGCCAGCAGCTTATTTCAGGGGGCAGACACAGATACGCAGTATTTT CASSLFQGADTDTQYF TRBJ2-3 - TRBD1 TRBV7-9
TGTGCCAGCAGCTTGTCGGACTTAGGAACAACTAATGAAAAACTGTTTTTT CASSLSDLGTTNEKLFF TRBJ1-4 - - TRBV5-6
TGTGCCAGCAGCCCAGGGACAGATAATGAAAAACTGTTTTTT CASSPGTDNEKLFF TRBJ1-4 - TRBD1 TRBV7-3
TGTGCCACCAGTTCCCGTGAGACCCAGTACTTC CATSSRETQYF TRBJ2-5 - - TRBV28
TGCGCCAGCAGCCGGACTAGCGGTTATAATGAGCAGTTCTTC CASSRTSGYNEQFF TRBJ2-1 - TRBD2 TRBV5-1
TGTGCCAGCAGCAGGGACACCTATCAGCCCCAGCATTTT CASSRDTYQPQHF TRBJ1-5 - - TRBV7-9
TGTGCCACCAGCAGAGGGGGGACTAGCGGGAGTCTCGGATACGAGCAGTACTTC CATSRGGTSGSLGYEQYF TRBJ2-7 - TRBD2 TRBV15
TGTGCCAGCAGCTTAGCGGGACTAGCGGGGTCGTACGAGCAGTACTTC CASSLAGLAGSYEQYF TRBJ2-7 - TRBD2 TRBV7-2
TGCGCCAGCAGCTTTTTTTCCAGCGACAATGAGCAGTTCTTC CASSFFSSDNEQFF TRBJ2-1 - - TRBV5-1
TGTGCCAGCAGCTTACAAGGACTAACCATGGACGAGCAGTACTTC CASSLQGLTMDEQYF TRBJ2-7 - - TRBV7-3
TGCGCCAGCAGCTTGGGTCGATCTAGCTCCTACGAGCAGTACTTC CASSLGRSSSYEQYF TRBJ2-7 - - TRBV5-1
TGTGCCAGCAGGCGAAGTCAGGGTGGGGAAAAACTGTTTTTT CASRRSQGGEKLFF TRBJ1-4 - - TRBV27
TGTGCCAGCAGTGAACAGTTCCAGCAGTACTTC CASSEQFQQYF TRBJ2-7 - - TRBV2
TGTGCCTCAATCTCCGGGACTAGCGGCCCAGGGACCCAGTACTTC CASISGTSGPGTQYF TRBJ2-5 - TRBD2 TRBV30
TGTGCCAGCAGCCCTCCGGGACAAAATTCACCCCTCCACTTT CASSPPGQNSPLHF TRBJ1-6 - - TRBV27
TGCGCCAGCAGACCACTAGCGGACTTCCCTAGCTCCTACAATGAGCAGTTCTTC CASRPLADFPSSYNEQFF TRBJ2-1 once TRBD2 TRBV4-1
TGTGCCAGCAGAAGGACGGAGGCGGGGACCGGGGAGCTGTTTTTT CASRRTEAGTGELFF TRBJ2-2 once - TRBV28
TGCGCCAGCAGCAAGACAGGAAACACCATATATTTT CASSKTGNTIYF TRBJ1-3 - - TRBV5-1
TGTGCCAGCCAGCGACTGCATTACAATGAGCAGTTCTTC CASQRLHYNEQFF TRBJ2-1 - - TRBV2
TGCGCCAGCAGCCAGAGCAGGGGGCTAGGAGAGACCCAGTACTTC CASSQSRGLGETQYF TRBJ2-5 - TRBD1 TRBV4-3
TGTGCCAGCAGCGTTGACAGTCCGGGCAATCAGCCCCAGCATTTT CASSVDSPGNQPQHF TRBJ1-5 - - TRBV28
TGTGCCAGCTCACAGGAGGGGGAGACCCAGTACTTC CASSQEGETQYF TRBJ2-5 - - TRBV18
TGCGCCAGCAGCCGCGACAGAACAACCAAAAACATTCAGTACTTC CASSRDRTTKNIQYF TRBJ2-4 few - TRBV4-3
TGTGCCAGCAGCTTGGGCTCAGGGAGGTCCCAAGAGACCCAGTACTTC CASSLGSGRSQETQYF TRBJ2-5 - - TRBV5-4
TGTGCCAGCAGCGGGGGAGGGACGCAGTATTTT CASSGGGTQYF TRBJ2-3 - TRBD2 TRBV11-3
TGTGCCAGCAGCCTTTACAGGGGTTCTGGGGCCAACGGCCTGACTTTC CASSLYRGSGANGLTF TRBJ2-6 - TRBD1 TRBV14
TGCGCCAGCAGCTACCCCGGGACAGGGTTCTACGAGCAGTACTTC CASSYPGTGFYEQYF TRBJ2-7 - TRBD1 TRBV4-1
TGCGCCAGCAGCCAAAACAGGGGGAATTATGGCTACACCTTC CASSQNRGNYGYTF TRBJ1-2 - TRBD1 TRBV4-3
TGCGCCAGCAGCCCGGAAGGACTAGCGGGAAATTCTGGGGCCAACGTCCTGACTTTC CASSPEGLAGNSGANVLTF TRBJ2-6 few TRBD2 TRBV5-1